This passage covers 10 T cell receptor beta chains from one sample sequenced in a study of cytomegalovirus exposure and HLA in healthy donors. This PCR relied on a set of 60 Vbeta primers and 13 Jbeta primers. Assay: immunoSEQ multiplex PCR; the TCRdb copy retains only in-frame clones and omits some. The sample includes roughly 190,000 clones, about 76% of them seen just once. Material: PBMCs. Source of these receptors: a woman in her forties or fifties in good health and CMV-seronegative.

The chain has TRBV6-5 and TRBJ2-7; 8 nucleotides align to TRBD1. Germline loops: CDR1 MNHEY, CDR2 SVGAGI. J was trimmed by 7 bases and V by 0 bases; bases with no gene match: 8. This CDR3 is 15 amino acids long. The CDR3: CASSYSPGQASEQYF. Written as DNA, the CDR3 is TGTGCCAGCAGTTACTCCCCGGGACAGGCCAGTGAGCAGTACTTC.

The CDR3 DNA sequence: TGTGCCAGCAGTTCTCGGTTCTATAGCAATCAGCCCCAGCATTTT. The encoded protein is CASSSRFYSNQPQHF. The V and J genes are TRBV27 and TRBJ1-5; D ambiguous. The CDR3 contains 15 residues. Germline CDR1 is MNHEY and CDR2 is SMNVEV (reference sequence). Trimming stripped 4 bases from V and 0 bases from J, with 10 bases between.

This chain joins TRBV18 and TRBJ1-5; D perhaps matches TRBD1 (5 bases). The CDR3 covers 16 residues. Trimming took 3 bases from V and 3 from J, leaving 15 bases between them. From germline, CDR1 is KGHSH and CDR2 LQKENI. DNA for the CDR3: TGTGCCAGCTCACCCTTAAGCAGGGTAGACAATCAGCCCCAGCATTTT. Translating gives CASSPLSRVDNQPQHF.

The CDR3 DNA follows: TGTGCCAGCAGCCAAGATCGGGGCAGGGGCGGCGAAAAACTGTTTTTT. Protein product: CASSQDRGRGGEKLFF. V is TRBV4-2 and J is TRBJ1-4, with a weak D call TRBD1 (6 bases). The germline V gene encodes CDR1 LGHNA and CDR2 YNFKEQ. Between the trimmed V and J ends, which lost 0 bases and 8 bases, there was a span of 16 bases. The CDR3 sequence is 16 residues long.

The J gene is TRBJ1-3, the V gene TRBV5-5; a weak D match, TRBD1 (5 bases). CDR1 is SGHKS and CDR2 is YYEKEE in the germline V gene (reference sequence). V was shortened by 2 bases and J by 4 bases, with 16 bases between the two germline ends. This CDR3 comprises 16 residues. The CDR3 is CASSLGPGGDGNTIYF. The DNA of the CDR3 is TGTGCCAGCAGCTTAGGTCCGGGGGGAGACGGAAACACCATATATTTT.

The chain couples TRBV28 to TRBJ1-5; D is ambiguous. Germline CDR1 reads MDHEN; CDR2 reads SYDVKM. V lost 8 bases and J 2 bases, leaving 13 bases between the germline ends. CDR3 length equals 14 residues. This CDR3 reads CASESGGRNQPQHF. The CDR3, as DNA: TGTGCCAGCGAAAGTGGAGGACGCAATCAGCCCCAGCATTTT.

The rearrangement uses TRBV6-5 and TRBJ2-7, with D possibly being TRBD1 (6 bases). The V end was cut by 2 bases, the J end by 3 bases, with 8 bases between. CDR3 length equals 13 residues. Germline-derived CDR1 and CDR2 are MNHEY and SVGAGI. The CDR3 reads CASSYRDNYEQYF. The CDR3 DNA is TGTGCCAGCAGTTACCGGGACAACTACGAGCAGTACTTC.

The chain has TRBV5-4 and TRBJ2-2; unclear D gene. V gave up 3 bases and J gave up 9 bases, with 12 bases separating them. The CDR3 extends over 13 amino acids. CDR1 is SGHNT and CDR2 is YYREEE in the germline V gene (reference sequence). The CDR3 region is CASSSPLGRELFF. DNA for the CDR3: TGTGCCAGCAGCTCCCCCCTAGGCAGGGAGCTGTTTTTT.

The chain uses TRBV10-1 and TRBJ1-1, with D unclear. V gave up 3 bases and J gave up 5 bases, with 10 bases separating them. The CDR3 length is 13 residues. Germline lookup yields CDR1 WNHNN and CDR2 SYGVQD (reference sequence). CDR3 nucleotides: TGCGCCAGCAGTGAAGAGAGGGCGACTGAAGCTTTCTTT. The encoded protein is CASSEERATEAFF.

The chain employs TRBV5-5 and TRBJ1-2; possible D gene TRBD1, 5 bases. Germline CDR1 reads SGHKS; CDR2 reads YYEKEE (reference sequence). The CDR3 extends over 13 amino acids. The germline V and J ends were trimmed by 0 bases and 3 bases, with 6 bases remaining between them. The CDR3 sequence: CASSLEGDYGYTF. CDR3 sequence (DNA): TGTGCCAGCAGCTTGGAAGGGGACTATGGCTACACCTTC.